This T cell receptor beta chain was sequenced for a study of T cell responses to AZD1222 COVID-19 vaccine. Study details: Pooling of second doses given at about 4 or about 12 weeks was done.

Comments on this clone: As yet, its antigen is unknown.

Germline V gives CDR1 GTSNPN, CDR2 SVGIG (reference sequence). Deletions cut 3 bases from V and 6 bases from J, with 9 bases between. The CDR3 is made up of 12 amino acids. Sequencing was performed with immunoSEQ multiplex PCR; in TCRdb, only in-frame clones are kept and a portion is missing. Of 59,000 or so clones in the sample, around four fifths are singletons; the top ten hold about 10%. Broader study findings: Donor demographics were predominantly white British with a female majority; clonal diversity may be underestimated. Researchers took repertoire samples only after the peak T cell response had come. Targeting of unmutated variant regions was reportedly seen in nearly half of spike-specific TCRs.

This sequence originates from an adult in good health. The V and J genes are TRBV30 and TRBJ2-1; D not certain. This specimen consisted of peripheral blood, obtained on day 0 of AZD1222 vaccination. The CDR3 DNA reads TGTGCCTGGAGCCTTCAGATCAATGAGCAGTTCTTC. Translation: CAWSLQINEQFF.